This T cell receptor (beta chain) was retrieved from a study of control samples from healthy donors and cancer patients. This clone was detected only a few times. The assay was immunoSEQ multiplex PCR, and TCRdb's table has in-frame clones only and misses some. The sample lists 95,000 to 150,000 clones, roughly nine tenths seen once, with around 1.7% in the top ten. The CDR3 contains 11 residues. The germline V and J ends were trimmed by 3 bases and 6 bases, with 5 bases remaining between them. CDR1 SGDLS and CDR2 YYNGEE come from the germline V gene. The chain is built from TRBV9 and TRBJ2-3; D is unresolved. The sequence was collected from a man between 18 and 29 years old in good health. The specimen sequenced was blood. Written as DNA, the CDR3 is TGTGCCAGCAGCGGCATCGATACGCAGTATTTT. It specifies CASSGIDTQYF.